Below, one T cell receptor (beta chain) is given with its context. The target of this receptor is not known. No quality values exist for individual bases; no much larger clone is one base distant. This sample was included in a study of blood T cell repertoires in COVID-19 (dated by TCRdb to about 2020). In the study overall: The collaborator samples originated in the United States, Italy and Spain and spanned the acute and convalescent phases of COVID-19. The repertoires were released in a freely available public database meant as a resource for research on the immune response to SARS-CoV-2. The samples were drawn from the first 160 participants of the ongoing ImmuneRACE study and from some 1,300 subjects provided by 6 global collaborators. A de-identified subject ID, COVID-19 status, age in years and sex were almost always included in the sample metadata. The prospective study material was composed of cDNA or gDNA derived from T cells, B-cell-depleted T cells, or PBMCs. Where HLA class I and class II types were available, the types were taken from metadata supplied by the sample provider, not from assay-based typing. Subjects who had been exposed to COVID-19, were actively infected with it, or had recovered from it provided the deeply sampled blood TCRbeta repertoires that made up the dataset. Broader findings and caveats from the paper: The amount of clinical and demographic metadata varied by source and participant and was provided uncurated.

In Seattle, one collaborating source enrolled patients while the infection was active and tracked those patients longitudinally over the course of disease. Whole blood was collected in K2EDTA tubes by collaborating institutions according to the institutions' own protocols. For TCRbeta analysis, collaborators shipped samples as frozen whole blood, isolated PBMCs, or DNA extracted from either of those sample types. TCRbeta CDR3 regions were amplified from genomic DNA using the immunoSEQ Assay, a bias-controlled multiplex PCR. In the original analysis: The number of nucleated cells in each sample was estimated by amplification of reference gene primers within the assay. Sequence reads were collapsed and filtered to measure the absolute abundance of every unique TCRbeta CDR3 rearrangement. For each sample, productive Simpson clonality was calculated as the square root of Simpson's diversity index over productive rearrangements. As stored in TCRdb, this immuneACCESS dataset retains in-frame rearrangements with V and J assigned. A fraction of the clones does not appear; measured against another copy, unresolved V genes explain less than half of the discrepancy, and the remainder lacks a known reason. V, J and clone size are those of that table, while D and trimming were read from the DNA. A total of roughly 120,000 clones appear in this sample, roughly 90% of them only once. Approximately 5% of the sample is taken by the ten largest.

The sequenced sample was peripheral blood. This sequence originates from a man aged 60-69 years with COVID-19, enrolled during active disease.

DNA sequence: TGTGCCAGCTCACCCGAACAGGGTGGCAATGAGCAGTTCTTC. Its protein product is CASSPEQGGNEQFF. The chain links TRBV18 with TRBJ2-1; TRBD1 could be the D gene, as 6 bases match. The CDR3 covers 14 residues, taking in both the cysteine and the phenylalanine. Only CDR3 DNA remains: 42 bases, in frame from the first base. CDR1 KGHSH and CDR2 LQKENI were looked up in the germline V gene. V loses 3 bases of germline sequence and J loses 6 bases, and the interval between the two ends is 12 bases. The reference TRBV18 and TRBJ2-1 proteins fill in what lies around the CDR3, so the full variable domain reads NAGVMQNPRHLVRRRGQEARLRCSPMKGHSHVYWYRQLPEEGLKFMVYLQKENIIDESGMPKERFSAEFPKEGPSILRIQQVVRGDSAAYFCASSPEQGGNEQFFGPGTRLTVL.